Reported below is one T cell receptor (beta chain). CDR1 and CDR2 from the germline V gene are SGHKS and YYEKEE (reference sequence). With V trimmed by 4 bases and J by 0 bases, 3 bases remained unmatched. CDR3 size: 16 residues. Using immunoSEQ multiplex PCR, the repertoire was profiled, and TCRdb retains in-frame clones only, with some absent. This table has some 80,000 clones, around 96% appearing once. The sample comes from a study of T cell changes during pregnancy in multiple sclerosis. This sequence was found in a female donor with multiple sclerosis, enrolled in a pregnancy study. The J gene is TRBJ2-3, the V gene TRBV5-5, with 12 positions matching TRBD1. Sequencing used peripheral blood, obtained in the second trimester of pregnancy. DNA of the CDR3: TGTGCCAGCAGCGCGGGACAGGGGGCCAGCACAGATACGCAGTATTTT. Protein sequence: CASSAGQGASTDTQYF.